This T cell receptor (beta chain) emerged from a study of blood T cell repertoires in COVID-19. The method was immunoSEQ multiplex PCR; TCRdb's version includes in-frame clones alone and lacks a portion of them. Among some 150,000 clones, approximately 84% were seen once, and the ten largest hold 4%. Germline V CDR1 and CDR2: SGHNT, YYREEE (reference sequence). The germline V and J ends were trimmed by 4 bases and 1 base, with 14 bases remaining between them. The CDR3 is 15 residues long. This TCR derives from an older woman with acute or convalescent COVID-19. The rearrangement links TRBV5-4 to TRBJ1-1; possible D gene TRBD1, 5 bases. The material sequenced was peripheral blood. Here the CDR3 DNA reads TGTGCCAGCAGCCCCAGGGAGGGAAGGAACACTGAAGCTTTCTTT. This translates into CASSPREGRNTEAFF. Filled out from reference TRBV5-4 and TRBJ1-1, the complete variable domain reads ETGVTQSPTHLIKTRGQQVTLRCSSQSGHNTVSWYQQALGQGPQFIFQYYREEENGRGNFPPRFSGLQFPNYSSELNVNALELDDSALYLCASSPREGRNTEAFFGQGTRLTVV.